Sequencing of this T cell receptor beta chain was carried out in a study of T cell responses to AZD1222 COVID-19 vaccine. The repertoire was sequenced with immunoSEQ multiplex PCR; TCRdb's copy has only in-frame clones and lacks some. This sample yields about 200,000 clones, of which approximately 93% are seen a single time; about 3.5% belongs to the top ten. The CDR3 extends over 15 amino acids. Germline trimming cut 5 bases from V and 4 bases from J; bases unmatched to any gene: 6. Per the germline V gene, CDR1 is MNHEY and CDR2 is SMNVEV (reference sequence). Second doses at about 4 or about 12 weeks were pooled. A note on this clone: As yet, its antigen is unknown.

Study-level results: The donors showed a predominance of white British ancestry and of females, with possible underestimation of clonal diversity.

The receptor's source is an adult who received the AZD1222 COVID-19 vaccine. This chain links TRBV27 with TRBJ1-3, with 9 bases lining up with TRBD1. The sequencing here drew on peripheral blood, taken 28 days after the second AZD1222 dose. The CDR3 is CASSPQGAGGNTIYF. The CDR3 DNA reads as TGTGCCAGCAGTCCACAGGGGGCGGGCGGAAACACCATATATTTT.